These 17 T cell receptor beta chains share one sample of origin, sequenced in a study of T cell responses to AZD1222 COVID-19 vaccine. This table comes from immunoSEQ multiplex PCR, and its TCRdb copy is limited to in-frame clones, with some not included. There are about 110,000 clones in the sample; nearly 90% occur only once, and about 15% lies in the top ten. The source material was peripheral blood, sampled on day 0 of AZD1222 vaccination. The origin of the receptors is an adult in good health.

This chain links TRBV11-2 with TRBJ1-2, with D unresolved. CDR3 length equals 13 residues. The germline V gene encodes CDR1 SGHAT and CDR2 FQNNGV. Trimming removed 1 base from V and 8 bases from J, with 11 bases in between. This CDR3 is CASSLAQYPGYTF. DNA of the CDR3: TGTGCCAGCAGCTTAGCTCAGTATCCGGGCTACACCTTC.

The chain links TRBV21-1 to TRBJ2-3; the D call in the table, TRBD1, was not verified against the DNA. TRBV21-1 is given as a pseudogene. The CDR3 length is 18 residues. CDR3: CASSNRRGEQGNTDTQYF. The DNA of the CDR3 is TGTGCCAGCAGCAATAGGAGAGGAGAACAGGGGAACACAGATACGCAGTATTTT.

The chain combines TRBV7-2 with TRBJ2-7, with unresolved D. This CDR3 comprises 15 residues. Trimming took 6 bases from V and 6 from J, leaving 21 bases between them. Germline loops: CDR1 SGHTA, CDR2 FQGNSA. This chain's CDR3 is CASRPMVNVLGEQYF. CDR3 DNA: TGTGCCAGCAGGCCAATGGTGAACGTTCTAGGCGAGCAGTACTTC. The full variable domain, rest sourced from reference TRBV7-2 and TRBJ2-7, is GAGVSQSPSNKVTEKGKDVELRCDPISGHTALYWYRQSLGQGLEFLIYFQGNSAPDKSGLPSDRFSAERTGGSVSTLTIQRTQQEDSAVYLCASRPMVNVLGEQYFGPGTRLTVT.

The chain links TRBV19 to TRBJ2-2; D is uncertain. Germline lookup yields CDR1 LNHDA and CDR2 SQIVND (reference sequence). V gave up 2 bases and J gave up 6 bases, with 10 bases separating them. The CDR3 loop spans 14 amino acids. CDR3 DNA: TGTGCCAGTAGTATAATGGGGTATTCCGGGGAGCTGTTTTTT. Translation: CASSIMGYSGELFF.

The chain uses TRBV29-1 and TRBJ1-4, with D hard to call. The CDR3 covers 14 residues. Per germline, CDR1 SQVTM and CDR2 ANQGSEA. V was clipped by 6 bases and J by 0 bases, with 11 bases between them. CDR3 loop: CSVAPGTTNEKLFF. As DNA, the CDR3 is TGCAGCGTAGCCCCCGGGACAACTAATGAAAAACTGTTTTTT.

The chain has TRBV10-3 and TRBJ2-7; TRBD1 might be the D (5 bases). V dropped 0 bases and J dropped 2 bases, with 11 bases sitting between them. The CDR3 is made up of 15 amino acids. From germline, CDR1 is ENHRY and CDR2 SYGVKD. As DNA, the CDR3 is TGTGCCATCAGTGAGTCGGGGCAGGTAACCTACGAGCAGTACTTC. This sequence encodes CAISESGQVTYEQYF.

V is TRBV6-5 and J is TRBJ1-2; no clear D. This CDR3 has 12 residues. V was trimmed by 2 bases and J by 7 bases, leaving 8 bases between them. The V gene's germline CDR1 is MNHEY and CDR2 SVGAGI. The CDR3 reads CASSYVGSGYTF. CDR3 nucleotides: TGTGCCAGCAGTTACGTTGGGTCTGGCTACACCTTC.

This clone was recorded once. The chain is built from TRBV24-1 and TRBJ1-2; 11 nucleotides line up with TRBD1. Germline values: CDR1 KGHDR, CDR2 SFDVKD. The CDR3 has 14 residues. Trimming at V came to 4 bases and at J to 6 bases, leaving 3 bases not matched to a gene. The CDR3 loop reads CATSEPDRGHGYTF. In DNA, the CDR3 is TGTGCCACCAGTGAGCCGGACAGGGGGCATGGCTACACCTTC.

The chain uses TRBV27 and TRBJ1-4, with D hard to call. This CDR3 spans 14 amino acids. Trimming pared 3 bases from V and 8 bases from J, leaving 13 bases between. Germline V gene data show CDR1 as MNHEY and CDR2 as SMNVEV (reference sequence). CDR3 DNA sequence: TGTGCCAGCAGTTTCCTGTCCGGCGGGGAAAAACTGTTTTTT. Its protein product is CASSFLSGGEKLFF. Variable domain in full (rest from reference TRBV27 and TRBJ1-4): EAQVTQNPRYLITVTGKKLTVTCSQNMNHEYMSWYRQDPGLGLRQIYYSMNVEVTDKGDVPEGYKVSRKEKRNFPLILESPSPNQTSLYFCASSFLSGGEKLFFGSGTQLSVL.

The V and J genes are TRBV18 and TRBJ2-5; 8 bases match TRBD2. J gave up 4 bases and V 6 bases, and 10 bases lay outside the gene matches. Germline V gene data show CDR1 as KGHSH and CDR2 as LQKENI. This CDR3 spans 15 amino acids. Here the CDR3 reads CASSLSGSVGETQYF. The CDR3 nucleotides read TGTGCCAGCTCTCTCAGCGGGAGCGTCGGAGAGACCCAGTACTTC.

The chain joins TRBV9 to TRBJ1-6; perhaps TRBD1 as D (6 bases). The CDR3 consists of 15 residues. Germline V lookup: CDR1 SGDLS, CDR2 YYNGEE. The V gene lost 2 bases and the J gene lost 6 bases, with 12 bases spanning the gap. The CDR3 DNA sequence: TGTGCCAGCAGCGTGCAACAGGGATCTAATTCACCCCTCCACTTT. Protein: CASSVQQGSNSPLHF.

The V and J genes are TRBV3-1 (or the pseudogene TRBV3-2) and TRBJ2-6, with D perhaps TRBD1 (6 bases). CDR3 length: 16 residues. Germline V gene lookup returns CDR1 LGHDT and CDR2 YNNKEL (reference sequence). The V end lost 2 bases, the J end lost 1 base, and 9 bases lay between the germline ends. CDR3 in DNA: TGTGCCAGCAGCCAAAACAGGGTATCTGGGGCCAACGTCCTGACTTTC. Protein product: CASSQNRVSGANVLTF.

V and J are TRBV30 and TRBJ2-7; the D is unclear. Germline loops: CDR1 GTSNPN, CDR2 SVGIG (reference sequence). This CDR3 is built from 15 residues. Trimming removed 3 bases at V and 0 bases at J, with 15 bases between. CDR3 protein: CAWRAGATSSYEQYF. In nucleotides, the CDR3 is TGTGCCTGGAGGGCCGGTGCCACGAGCTCCTACGAGCAGTACTTC. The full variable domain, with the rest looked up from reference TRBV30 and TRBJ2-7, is SQTIHQWPATLVQPVGSPLSLECTVEGTSNPNLYWYRQAAGRGLQLLFYSVGIGQISSEVPQNLSASRPQDRQFILSSKKLLLSDSGFYLCAWRAGATSSYEQYFGPGTRLTVT.

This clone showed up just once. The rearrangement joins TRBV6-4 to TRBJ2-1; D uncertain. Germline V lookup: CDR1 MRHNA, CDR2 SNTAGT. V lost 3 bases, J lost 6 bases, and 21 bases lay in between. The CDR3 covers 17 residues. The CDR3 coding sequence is TGTGCCAGCAGTGATAATCTCGGCTCGCCCCCTATCAATGAGCAGTTCTTC. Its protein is CASSDNLGSPPINEQFF.

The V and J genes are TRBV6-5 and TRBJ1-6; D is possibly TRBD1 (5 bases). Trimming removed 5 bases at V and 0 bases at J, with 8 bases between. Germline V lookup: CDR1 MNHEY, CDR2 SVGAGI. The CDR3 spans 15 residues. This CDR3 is CASSPDSSYNSPLHF. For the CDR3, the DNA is TGTGCCAGCAGTCCAGACAGCTCCTATAATTCACCCCTCCACTTT.

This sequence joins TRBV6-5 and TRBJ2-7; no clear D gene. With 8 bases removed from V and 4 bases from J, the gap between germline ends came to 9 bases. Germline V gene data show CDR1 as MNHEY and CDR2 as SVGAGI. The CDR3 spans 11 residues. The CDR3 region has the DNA TGTGCCAGCCGAACCCTATACGAGCAGTACTTC. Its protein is CASRTLYEQYF.

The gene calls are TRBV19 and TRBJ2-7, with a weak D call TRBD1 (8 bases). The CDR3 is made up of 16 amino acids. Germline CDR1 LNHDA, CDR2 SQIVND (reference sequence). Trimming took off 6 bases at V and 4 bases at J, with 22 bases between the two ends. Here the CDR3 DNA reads TGTGCCAGTAGATATTCTTCGACAGGGGAGGGATACGAGCAGTACTTC. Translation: CASRYSSTGEGYEQYF.